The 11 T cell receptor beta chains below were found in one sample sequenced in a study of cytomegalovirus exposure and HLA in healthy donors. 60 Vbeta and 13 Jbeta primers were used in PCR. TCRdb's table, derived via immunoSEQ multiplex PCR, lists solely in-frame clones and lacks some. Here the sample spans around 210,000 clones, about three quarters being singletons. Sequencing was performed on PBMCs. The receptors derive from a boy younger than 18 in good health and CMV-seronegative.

The CDR3, as DNA: TGTGCCAGCAGTCCTTTTACGACACCGTACAATGAGCAGTTCTTC. Its translation is CASSPFTTPYNEQFF. V is TRBV6-5 and J is TRBJ2-1; no firm D call. Trimming took 5 bases from V and 4 from J, leaving 15 bases between them. CDR1 is MNHEY and CDR2 is SVGAGI in the germline V gene. The CDR3 loop spans 15 amino acids.

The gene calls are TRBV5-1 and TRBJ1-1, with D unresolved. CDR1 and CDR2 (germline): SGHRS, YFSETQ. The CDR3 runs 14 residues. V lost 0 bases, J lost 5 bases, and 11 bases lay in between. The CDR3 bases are TGCGCCAGCAGCTTGGAAGAGCGCGCGACTGAAGCTTTCTTT. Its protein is CASSLEERATEAFF. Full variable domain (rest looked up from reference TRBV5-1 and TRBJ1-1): KAGVTQTPRYLIKTRGQQVTLSCSPISGHRSVSWYQQTPGQGLQFLFEYFSETQRNKGNFPGRFSGRQFSNSRSEMNVSTLELGDSALYLCASSLEERATEAFFGQGTRLTVV.

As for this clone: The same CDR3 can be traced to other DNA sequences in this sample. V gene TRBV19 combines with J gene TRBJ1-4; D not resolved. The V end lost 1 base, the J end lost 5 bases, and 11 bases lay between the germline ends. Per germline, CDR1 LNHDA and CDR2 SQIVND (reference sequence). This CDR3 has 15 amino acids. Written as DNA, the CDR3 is TGTGCCAGTAGTATAGCGGATTTCGGGAATGAAAAACTGTTTTTT. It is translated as CASSIADFGNEKLFF. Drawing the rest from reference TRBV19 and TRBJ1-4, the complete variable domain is DGGITQSPKYLFRKEGQNVTLSCEQNLNHDAMYWYRQDPGQGLRLIYYSQIVNDFQKGDIAEGYSVSREKKESFPLTVTSAQKNPTAFYLCASSIADFGNEKLFFGSGTQLSVL.

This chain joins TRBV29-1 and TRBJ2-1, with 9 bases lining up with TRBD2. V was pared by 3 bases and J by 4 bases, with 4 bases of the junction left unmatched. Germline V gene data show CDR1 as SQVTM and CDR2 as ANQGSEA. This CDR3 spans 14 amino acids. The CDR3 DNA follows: TGCAGCGTTGACGTCCTAGCGGGATACAATGAGCAGTTCTTC. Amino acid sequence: CSVDVLAGYNEQFF.

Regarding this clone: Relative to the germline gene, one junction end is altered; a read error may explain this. The CDR3 DNA sequence: TGCAGCGTCCCGATAGACAGGGGGTGGCAAGAGACCCAGCACTTC. Protein sequence: CSVPIDRGWQETQHF. This sequence joins TRBV29-1 and TRBJ2-5, with 9 positions matching TRBD1. The CDR3 length is 15 residues. Looked up from germline, CDR1 is SQVTM and CDR2 is ANQGSEA.

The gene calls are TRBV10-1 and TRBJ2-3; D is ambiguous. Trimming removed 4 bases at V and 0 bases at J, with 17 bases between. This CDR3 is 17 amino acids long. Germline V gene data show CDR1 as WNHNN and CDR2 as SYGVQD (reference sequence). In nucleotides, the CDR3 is TGCGCCAGCAGTGTCGGTCCAGCGCACCATAGCACAGATACGCAGTATTTT. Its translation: CASSVGPAHHSTDTQYF.

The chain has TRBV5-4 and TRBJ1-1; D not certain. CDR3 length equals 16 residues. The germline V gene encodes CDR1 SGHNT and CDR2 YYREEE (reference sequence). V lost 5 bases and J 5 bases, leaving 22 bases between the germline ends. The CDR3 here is CASRERFGRGWTEAFF. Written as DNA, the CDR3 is TGTGCCAGCAGGGAGAGGTTTGGTCGAGGATGGACTGAAGCTTTCTTT. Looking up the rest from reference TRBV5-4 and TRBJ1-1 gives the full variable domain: ETGVTQSPTHLIKTRGQQVTLRCSSQSGHNTVSWYQQALGQGPQFIFQYYREEENGRGNFPPRFSGLQFPNYSSELNVNALELDDSALYLCASRERFGRGWTEAFFGQGTRLTVV.

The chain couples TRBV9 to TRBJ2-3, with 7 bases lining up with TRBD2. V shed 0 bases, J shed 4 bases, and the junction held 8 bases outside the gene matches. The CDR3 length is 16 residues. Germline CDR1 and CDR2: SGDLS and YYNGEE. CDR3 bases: TGTGCCAGCAGCGTAGGGGGGGGTTCCAGTCCAGATACGCAGTATTTT. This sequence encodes CASSVGGGSSPDTQYF.

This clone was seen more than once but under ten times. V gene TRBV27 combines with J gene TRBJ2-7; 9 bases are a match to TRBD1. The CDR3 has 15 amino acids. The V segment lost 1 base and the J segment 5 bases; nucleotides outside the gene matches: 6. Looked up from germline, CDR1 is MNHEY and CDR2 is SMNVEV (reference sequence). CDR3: CASSLFPGQGHEQYF. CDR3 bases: TGTGCCAGCAGTTTATTTCCGGGACAGGGCCACGAGCAGTACTTC.

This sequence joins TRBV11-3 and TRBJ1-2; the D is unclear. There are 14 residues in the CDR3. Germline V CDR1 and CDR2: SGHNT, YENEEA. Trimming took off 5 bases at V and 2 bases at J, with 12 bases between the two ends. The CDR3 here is CASSAAGLNYGYTF. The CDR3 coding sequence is TGTGCCAGCAGCGCCGCGGGGTTAAACTATGGCTACACCTTC.

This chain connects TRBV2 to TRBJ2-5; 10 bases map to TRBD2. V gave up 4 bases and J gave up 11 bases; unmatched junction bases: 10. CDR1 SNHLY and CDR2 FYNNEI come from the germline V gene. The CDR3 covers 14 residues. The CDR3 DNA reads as TGTGCCAGCAGTGCGCCTAGCGGGAGTGGTGAGCAGTACTTC. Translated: CASSAPSGSGEQYF.